This TCR beta chain was identified during a study of T cells expressing NK-cell markers. TCRdb re-called the 5' RACE reads; every CDR3 protein appears as one record, without DNA. Its clone listing holds around 470,000 distinct CDR3 sequences. CDR1 and CDR2 (germline): DFQATT, SNEGSKA (reference sequence). The length of the CDR3 is 14 residues. The clonotype originates from a woman between 50 and 59 years old in good health. The sample taken for sequencing was blood T cells: a sorted CD56 or NKG2C T cell subset, CD4+ or CD8+ T cells, or bulk PBMC T cells (not recorded which). The chain has TRBV20-1 and TRBJ2-1; TCRdb designates TRBD1, a call that cannot be tested without DNA. CDR3 residues: CSAPFRDGSNEQFF.